The entry below gives a single TCR beta chain sequence along with its context. Its specificity is not known. This sample was taken from a study of CD8+ T cells in alopecia areata. Study-level findings and limits: Clonality in the scalp and expanded CD8+ clones ranked among the top 100 were significantly decreased by tofacitinib.

TCR sequencing used cDNA made by reverse transcription of extracted RNA. Assay used: immunoSEQ multiplex PCR; TCRdb lists only in-frame clones, some missing. The sample lists 150,000 to 200,000 clones, approximately 65% occurring once. Germline-derived CDR1 and CDR2 are SGHRS and YFSETQ. The CDR3 runs 16 residues. The V gene lost 0 bases and the J gene lost 4 bases, with 13 bases spanning the gap. The treatment was: oral pan-JAK inhibitor, 5-10 mg twice daily. Alopecia areata patients provided lesional scalp punch biopsies and peripheral blood. Sorting of CD4+ and CD8+ T cells was performed on PBMCs. The receptor was derived from a human donor with alopecia areata. Specimen: CD4+ T cells sorted from blood, collected at week 4, from a patient treated with tofacitinib. J is TRBJ2-2 and V is TRBV5-1, with D perhaps matching TRBD1 (6 bases). The CDR3 nucleotides read TGCGCCAGCAGCTTGGATAAGGACAGACCCACCGGGGAGCTGTTTTTT. Translation gives CASSLDKDRPTGELFF.